A single sample is the source of the 27 T cell receptor beta chains below, sequenced in a study of cytomegalovirus exposure and HLA in healthy donors. 60 Vbeta and 13 Jbeta primers were used in PCR. Some clones are missing from TCRdb's copy, which holds only in-frame ones; the method was immunoSEQ multiplex PCR. The table records roughly 100,000 clones, around 80% of them present only once. The sequenced material came from PBMCs. The receptors shown here come from a man between 35 and 55 years old in good health and CMV-seropositive.

V usage is TRBV11-2 and J usage is TRBJ2-1, with 12 bases aligning to TRBD1. The length of the CDR3 is 15 residues. The germline gives CDR1 SGHAT, CDR2 FQNNGV. Germline trimming cut 1 base from V and 10 bases from J; bases unmatched to any gene: 5. In DNA form, the CDR3 reads TGTGCCAGCAGCTTAGTGGGACAGGGGGCAGACGAGCAGTTCTTC. Translated: CASSLVGQGADEQFF.

V usage is TRBV19 and J usage is TRBJ1-4; D might be TRBD1 (5 bases). This CDR3 region has 13 residues. The germline CDR1 and CDR2 sequences are LNHDA and SQIVND (reference sequence). V dropped 7 bases and J dropped 8 bases, with 14 bases sitting between them. CDR3 sequence: CASTLQGGEKLFF. CDR3 nucleotide sequence: TGTGCCAGTACGCTGCAGGGTGGAGAAAAACTGTTTTTT.

V and J are TRBV7-2 and TRBJ2-1, with a possible D match to TRBD1 (6 bases). Germline lookup yields CDR1 SGHTA and CDR2 FQGNSA. Trimming removed 5 bases at V and 2 bases at J, with 10 bases between. This CDR3 has 14 residues. The CDR3 loop reads CASSRRGTYNEQFF. The CDR3, as DNA: TGTGCCAGCAGCCGCAGGGGTACCTACAATGAGCAGTTCTTC.

The chain is built from TRBV29-1 and TRBJ1-1; maybe TRBD1 (6 bases). The CDR3 loop spans 10 amino acids. Trimming took 6 bases from V and 11 from J, leaving 13 bases between them. Germline V gene lookup returns CDR1 SQVTM and CDR2 ANQGSEA. CDR3 DNA sequence: TGCAGCGTCGTACAGGGTTGGGCTTTCTTT. Translating it yields CSVVQGWAFF.

The chain employs TRBV2 and TRBJ1-2; D might be TRBD1 (5 bases). Germline V gene lookup returns CDR1 SNHLY and CDR2 FYNNEI. The CDR3 consists of 13 residues. Trimming took 6 bases from V and 4 from J, leaving 12 bases between them. The CDR3 bases are TGTGCCAGCAGGGGGGAGGGCGCCTATGGCTACACCTTC. It specifies CASRGEGAYGYTF.

This clone was seen more than once but under ten times. V usage is TRBV6-1 and J usage is TRBJ1-2; D is unclear. CDR3 size: 13 residues. Germline V gene sequence: CDR1 MNHNS, CDR2 SASEGT. With 4 bases removed from V and 8 bases from J, the gap between germline ends came to 14 bases. The CDR3 region has the DNA TGTGCCAGCAGTGTGGGTAGTAAAGCGGGCTACACCTTC. This translates into CASSVGSKAGYTF.

The chain carries TRBV9 and TRBJ1-6; D is unresolved. V was shortened by 3 bases and J by 6 bases, with 13 bases between the two germline ends. CDR3 length: 15 amino acids. Germline V gives CDR1 SGDLS, CDR2 YYNGEE. CDR3 sequence: CASSASVPGNSPLHF. The DNA for the CDR3 is TGTGCCAGCAGCGCCTCCGTACCCGGTAATTCACCCCTCCACTTT.

V is TRBV4-3 and J is TRBJ1-2, with no clear D. Trimming took 0 bases from V and 4 from J, leaving 6 bases between them. CDR1 LGHNA and CDR2 YSLEER come from the germline V gene. The CDR3 is 13 amino acids. This CDR3 is CASSQDGGYGYTF. The DNA of the CDR3 is TGCGCCAGCAGCCAAGATGGCGGCTATGGCTACACCTTC.

The sample holds one count of this clone. A read error may account for a junction end that differs from germline. V and J are TRBV2 and TRBJ2-7; D may be TRBD2 (6 bases). The CDR3 consists of 13 residues. Germline CDR1 is SNHLY and CDR2 is FYNNEI. CDR3 in DNA: TGTGCCAGCAGGGGGGACTTTTCCTACAAGCAGTACTTC. This encodes CASRGDFSYKQYF.

CDR3 sequence: CASSQDDSKDTQYF. The DNA of the CDR3 is TGCGCCAGCAGCCAAGATGACAGTAAAGATACGCAGTATTTT. The V and J genes are TRBV4-3 and TRBJ2-3, with D possibly matching TRBD1 (5 bases). The CDR3 has 14 residues. Germline-derived CDR1 and CDR2 are LGHNA and YSLEER. The V gene lost 0 bases and the J gene lost 5 bases, with 9 bases spanning the gap.

V and J are TRBV5-5 and TRBJ1-5, with D unclear. The V end was cut by 0 bases, the J end by 6 bases, with 13 bases between. This CDR3 spans 15 amino acids. In germline, CDR1 is SGHKS, CDR2 YYEKEE (reference sequence). The CDR3 loop reads CASSLGSGVFQPQHF. The CDR3 DNA is TGTGCCAGCAGCTTGGGTAGCGGGGTATTTCAGCCCCAGCATTTT.

The rearrangement uses TRBV30 and TRBJ1-3; perhaps TRBD1 as D (5 bases). The V and J ends lost 3 bases and 3 bases respectively, with 12 bases between them. Germline CDR1 GTSNPN, CDR2 SVGIG (reference sequence). This CDR3 has 14 residues. The CDR3 bases are TGTGCCTGGAGCCGTACGGGGGTTGGAAACACCATATATTTT. Its translation: CAWSRTGVGNTIYF.

This clone turned up a few times. The V call is TRBV19, the J call TRBJ2-2; 11 bases map to TRBD2. Germline CDR1 and CDR2: LNHDA and SQIVND (reference sequence). V was pared by 3 bases and J by 5 bases, with 5 bases of the junction left unmatched. CDR3 length: 16 residues. CDR3 coding DNA: TGTGCCAGTAGTATGGGGACTAGCGGTACAACCGGGGAGCTGTTTTTT. Translation: CASSMGTSGTTGELFF.

This clone was detected once. The gene calls are TRBV6-1 and TRBJ2-5; TRBD2 might be the D (5 bases). The end of the DNA is better explained by TRBJ2-7, so the J call may be wrong. CDR1 is MNHNS and CDR2 is SASEGT in the germline V gene. CDR3 length: 16 residues. CDR3 sequence: CASSVVRGGGLYEQYF. The CDR3 region has the DNA TGTGCCAGCAGTGTAGTTCGGGGTGGTGGACTCTACGAGCAGTACTTC.

This clone was recorded a few times. The same CDR3 is also encoded by other DNA sequences in this sample. The J gene is TRBJ1-5, the V gene TRBV18, with 9 bases that match TRBD1. CDR1 is KGHSH and CDR2 is LQKENI in the germline V gene. The CDR3 is 15 amino acids. V was clipped by 3 bases and J by 4 bases; unmatched bases: 4. CDR3 loop: CASSPDRGGNQPQHF. CDR3 DNA: TGTGCCAGCTCACCGGACAGGGGAGGGAATCAGCCCCAGCATTTT.

This clone appeared a single time. The chain combines TRBV6-6 with TRBJ2-3; D possibly corresponds to TRBD2 (6 bases). The length of the CDR3 is 14 residues. Germline-derived CDR1 and CDR2 are MNHNY and SVGAGI (reference sequence). V was shortened by 4 bases and J by 6 bases, with 14 bases between the two germline ends. The CDR3 spells CASSSQGGADTQYF. In DNA, the CDR3 is TGTGCCAGCAGTTCCCAGGGCGGGGCCGATACGCAGTATTTT.

This clone occurred once. The chain is built from TRBV13 and TRBJ1-1; D remains ambiguous. The CDR3 contains 12 residues. V lost 1 base, J lost 5 bases, and 5 bases lay in between. Germline CDR1 PRHDT, CDR2 FYEKMQ (reference sequence). Here the CDR3 reads CASSLVATEAFF. CDR3 in DNA: TGTGCCAGCAGCTTAGTGGCAACTGAAGCTTTCTTT.

The gene calls are TRBV30 and TRBJ1-1; D is perhaps TRBD1 (5 bases). Germline V CDR1 and CDR2: GTSNPN, SVGIG (reference sequence). Trimming cost V 0 bases and J 6 bases, with 5 bases left between them. This CDR3 comprises 11 residues. The DNA of the CDR3 is TGTGCCTGGAGTGTGACAGCTGAAGCTTTCTTT. It encodes CAWSVTAEAFF.

A few counts support this clone. In DNA, the CDR3 is TGTGCCAGCAGCCAAACAGGTCTGAAAGCCAAAAACATTCAGTACTTC. This translates into CASSQTGLKAKNIQYF. This chain joins TRBV5-6 and TRBJ2-4, with D perhaps TRBD1 (5 bases). The V end was cut by 4 bases, the J end by 0 bases, with 14 bases between. The germline V gene has CDR1 SGHDT and CDR2 YYEEEE. This CDR3 spans 16 amino acids.

This clone was found a few times. The rearrangement joins TRBV15 to TRBJ2-3; tentatively, D is TRBD2 (5 bases). Trimming removed 0 bases at V and 3 bases at J, with 10 bases between. The CDR3 is 15 residues long. Germline assignment: CDR1 LNHNV and CDR2 YYDKDF (reference sequence). The CDR3 coding sequence is TGTGCCACCAGCAGAGATGGAGCGGAAACAGATACGCAGTATTTT. Encoded protein: CATSRDGAETDTQYF. Complete variable domain (other parts from reference TRBV15 and TRBJ2-3): DAMVIQNPRYQVTQFGKPVTLSCSQTLNHNVMYWYQQKSSQAPKLLFHYYDKDFNNEADTPDNFQSRRPNTSFCFLDIRSPGLGDTAMYLCATSRDGAETDTQYFGPGTRLTVL.

The J gene is TRBJ2-3, the V gene TRBV7-2, with D unclear. Deletions cut 1 base from V and 2 bases from J, with 7 bases between. Germline CDR1 and CDR2: SGHTA and FQGNSA. The CDR3 is 14 amino acids. This chain's CDR3 is CASSLVAATDTQYF. DNA of the CDR3: TGTGCCAGCAGCTTAGTGGCGGCCACAGATACGCAGTATTTT. The full variable domain, with the rest looked up from reference TRBV7-2 and TRBJ2-3, is GAGVSQSPSNKVTEKGKDVELRCDPISGHTALYWYRQSLGQGLEFLIYFQGNSAPDKSGLPSDRFSAERTGGSVSTLTIQRTQQEDSAVYLCASSLVAATDTQYFGPGTRLTVL.

The genes are TRBV4-2 and TRBJ1-6, with D possibly being TRBD1 (6 bases). Germline V lookup: CDR1 LGHNA, CDR2 YNFKEQ. Trimming took 0 bases from V and 9 from J, leaving 9 bases between them. The CDR3 is 14 residues long. Here the CDR3 DNA reads TGTGCCAGCAGCCAAGAACGGGACATTTCACCCCTCCACTTT. It translates to CASSQERDISPLHF.

In DNA form, the CDR3 reads TGTGCCAGCAGCTTAGCGGGGACTCCAGGCTACACCTTC. The encoded protein is CASSLAGTPGYTF. V usage is TRBV7-9 and J usage is TRBJ1-2; TRBD1 is a possible D gene (5 bases). Trimming cost V 0 bases and J 8 bases, with 10 bases left between them. The CDR3 runs 13 residues. Germline values: CDR1 SEHNR, CDR2 FQNEAQ (reference sequence).

This rearrangement joins TRBV30 to TRBJ2-5; 9 bases align to TRBD1. The germline CDR1 and CDR2 sequences are GTSNPN and SVGIG (reference sequence). The J segment lost 4 bases and the V segment lost 2 bases, leaving 8 bases of the junction unmatched. The CDR3 consists of 15 residues. CDR3 DNA: TGTGCCTGGAGTCCGGACAGGGGCCGCTTAGAGACCCAGTACTTC. It specifies CAWSPDRGRLETQYF.

This chain links TRBV4-2 with TRBJ1-2; 7 nucleotides match TRBD1. The V gene end was trimmed by 0 bases and the J gene end by 1 base; junction bases not matched to a gene: 5. CDR1 and CDR2 from the germline V gene are LGHNA and YNFKEQ. The length of the CDR3 is 16 residues. CDR3 sequence reads: CASSQEAGGLNYGYTF. In DNA form, the CDR3 reads TGTGCCAGCAGCCAAGAGGCAGGGGGGCTTAACTATGGCTACACCTTC.

CDR3 loop: CASSPGSNQPQHF. Written as DNA, the CDR3 is TGTGCCAGCAGCCCCGGTAGCAATCAGCCCCAGCATTTT. The chain carries TRBV7-9 and TRBJ1-5; D remains unclear. Germline loops: CDR1 SEHNR, CDR2 FQNEAQ (reference sequence). Trimming left V 5 bases short and J 0 bases short, with 5 bases between. The CDR3 is made up of 13 amino acids.

J is TRBJ1-2 and V is TRBV15; 10 bases fit TRBD1. With V trimmed by 5 bases and J by 8 bases, 8 bases remained unmatched. The germline V gene has CDR1 LNHNV and CDR2 YYDKDF (reference sequence). This CDR3 contains 14 residues. The CDR3 nucleotides are TGTGCCACCAGCCCAGACAGGGGGCTCGGGGGCTACACCTTC. It codes for CATSPDRGLGGYTF.